Listed below are T cell receptor beta chains from one sample, sequenced in a study of blood T cell repertoires in COVID-19. The protocol was immunoSEQ multiplex PCR, while the TCRdb copy is restricted to in-frame clones and leaves out a portion. Here the sample spans about 160,000 clones, approximately 90% being singletons. Sequenced material: peripheral blood. These receptors originate from a man younger than 40 with COVID-19, enrolled during active disease. CDR3s include the opening cysteine and the closing phenylalanine or tryptophan. A D gene is named only where the DNA matches it firmly. The size entry is marked missing in some rows and otherwise reads once, few, many or a size class.

clone size: NA; J gene: TRBJ2-2; V gene: TRBV28; D gene: NA; CDR3 protein: CASSPNLSTGELFF; CDR3 DNA: TGTGCCAGCAGTCCGAATCTTAGCACCGGGGAGCTGTTTTTT
clone size: NA; J gene: TRBJ1-5; V gene: TRBV19; D gene: NA; CDR3 protein: CASTAQGAGNQPQHF; CDR3 DNA: TGTGCCAGTACCGCACAGGGAGCGGGCAATCAGCCCCAGCATTTT
clone size: NA; J gene: TRBJ1-4; V gene: TRBV18; D gene: NA; CDR3 protein: CASSHLQEDNEKLFF; CDR3 DNA: TGTGCCAGCTCCCACCTCCAGGAGGATAATGAAAAACTGTTTTTT
clone size: NA; J gene: TRBJ2-3; V gene: TRBV4-3; D gene: NA; CDR3 protein: CASSQARGGTQYF; CDR3 DNA: TGCGCCAGCAGCCAAGCGAGAGGTGGTACGCAGTATTTT
clone size: NA; J gene: TRBJ2-7; V gene: TRBV24-1; D gene: TRBD2; CDR3 protein: CATSATSGPYEQYF; CDR3 DNA: TGTGCCACCAGTGCGACTAGCGGGCCCTACGAGCAGTACTTC
clone size: NA; J gene: TRBJ1-2; V gene: TRBV7-8; D gene: NA; CDR3 protein: CASSLVDGVLGNYGYTF; CDR3 DNA: TGTGCCAGCAGCTTAGTAGACGGGGTCCTTGGTAACTATGGCTACACCTTC
clone size: once; J gene: TRBJ1-1; V gene: TRBV19; D gene: NA; CDR3 protein: CASSPQGNTEAFF; CDR3 DNA: TGTGCCAGTAGTCCACAGGGGAACACTGAAGCTTTCTTT
clone size: NA; J gene: TRBJ2-7; V gene: TRBV29-1; D gene: TRBD1; CDR3 protein: CSVERTGGYEQYF; CDR3 DNA: TGCAGCGTTGAAAGGACAGGGGGCTACGAGCAGTACTTC
clone size: NA; J gene: TRBJ1-1; V gene: TRBV5-6; D gene: TRBD1; CDR3 protein: CASSLRGFGTEAFF; CDR3 DNA: TGTGCCAGCAGTCTCAGGGGGTTTGGCACTGAAGCTTTCTTT
clone size: once; J gene: TRBJ1-2; V gene: TRBV7-9; D gene: NA; CDR3 protein: CASSLDRVRGYTF; CDR3 DNA: TGTGCCAGCAGCTTAGACAGGGTTCGTGGCTACACCTTC
clone size: NA; J gene: TRBJ1-2; V gene: TRBV7-2; D gene: NA; CDR3 protein: CASSLGGNNYGYTF; CDR3 DNA: TGTGCCAGCAGCTTAGGGGGCAATAACTATGGCTACACCTTC
clone size: NA; J gene: TRBJ1-2; V gene: TRBV2; D gene: TRBD1; CDR3 protein: CASSELAGGNGYTF; CDR3 DNA: TGTGCCAGCAGTGAATTGGCAGGGGGCAATGGCTACACCTTC
clone size: NA; J gene: TRBJ2-7; V gene: TRBV2; D gene: NA; CDR3 protein: CASSEDRPGEQYF; CDR3 DNA: TGTGCCAGCAGTGAAGACCGCCCCGGCGAGCAGTACTTC
clone size: NA; J gene: TRBJ2-3; V gene: TRBV30; D gene: TRBD2; CDR3 protein: CAWSSLAVSTDTQYF; CDR3 DNA: TGTGCCTGGAGTTCACTAGCGGTGAGCACAGATACGCAGTATTTT
clone size: NA; J gene: TRBJ1-5; V gene: TRBV12-3/TRBV12-4; D gene: NA; CDR3 protein: CASSLIDRQPQHF; CDR3 DNA: TGTGCCAGCAGTTTAATAGATCGTCAGCCCCAGCATTTT
clone size: NA; J gene: TRBJ2-1; V gene: TRBV19; D gene: NA; CDR3 protein: CASSIGSRGDNEQFF; CDR3 DNA: TGTGCCAGTAGTATAGGGAGCCGCGGGGATAATGAGCAGTTCTTC
clone size: NA; J gene: TRBJ2-3; V gene: TRBV5-1; D gene: NA; CDR3 protein: CASSRPERSTDTQYF; CDR3 DNA: TGCGCCAGCAGCCGGCCGGAGCGGAGCACAGATACGCAGTATTTT
clone size: once; J gene: TRBJ1-1; V gene: TRBV24-1; D gene: NA; CDR3 protein: CATSDGTTTEAFF; CDR3 DNA: TGTGCCACCAGTGACGGGACTACCACTGAAGCTTTCTTT
clone size: NA; J gene: TRBJ1-6; V gene: TRBV6-5; D gene: TRBD1; CDR3 protein: CASSGRGQDNSPLHF; CDR3 DNA: TGTGCCAGCAGCGGCAGGGGGCAGGATAATTCACCCCTCCACTTT
clone size: NA; J gene: TRBJ2-2; V gene: TRBV2; D gene: NA; CDR3 protein: CASSVRGTGELFF; CDR3 DNA: TGTGCCAGCAGTGTCAGGGGCACCGGGGAGCTGTTTTTT
clone size: once; J gene: TRBJ1-2; V gene: TRBV7-3; D gene: TRBD1; CDR3 protein: CASSSGTGLYGYTF; CDR3 DNA: TGTGCCAGCAGCTCCGGGACAGGGCTCTATGGCTACACCTTC
clone size: NA; J gene: TRBJ2-2; V gene: TRBV29-1; D gene: NA; CDR3 protein: CSVAQVSGTGELFF; CDR3 DNA: TGCAGCGTTGCCCAGGTTTCAGGCACCGGGGAGCTGTTTTTT
clone size: NA; J gene: TRBJ2-5; V gene: TRBV7-8; D gene: NA; CDR3 protein: CASSLVLFQETQYF; CDR3 DNA: TGTGCCAGCAGCTTAGTCCTTTTCCAGGAGACCCAGTACTTC
clone size: NA; J gene: TRBJ2-7; V gene: TRBV28; D gene: TRBD2; CDR3 protein: CASTPLGTRGLYEQYF; CDR3 DNA: TGTGCCAGCACCCCCTTGGGGACTAGGGGGTTATACGAGCAGTACTTC
clone size: once; J gene: TRBJ2-3; V gene: TRBV7-2; D gene: NA; CDR3 protein: CASSLGWRGPSTDTQYF; CDR3 DNA: TGTGCCAGCAGCTTAGGGTGGCGGGGGCCTAGCACAGATACGCAGTATTTT
clone size: NA; J gene: TRBJ1-6; V gene: TRBV7-9; D gene: TRBD1; CDR3 protein: CASSSNRQGYSPLHF; CDR3 DNA: TGTGCCAGCAGCTCCAATCGACAGGGGTATTCACCCCTCCACTTT
clone size: once; J gene: TRBJ2-3; V gene: TRBV7-9; D gene: TRBD1; CDR3 protein: CASSPDGQGPLTDTQYF; CDR3 DNA: TGTGCCAGCAGCCCGGACGGACAGGGCCCCCTCACAGATACGCAGTATTTT
clone size: NA; J gene: TRBJ2-3; V gene: TRBV28; D gene: TRBD2; CDR3 protein: CASSRAREGTDTQYF; CDR3 DNA: TGTGCCAGCAGTCGAGCCAGGGAGGGGACAGATACGCAGTATTTT
clone size: NA; J gene: TRBJ2-7; V gene: TRBV2; D gene: NA; CDR3 protein: CASSETEIAHEQYF; CDR3 DNA: TGTGCCAGCAGTGAAACAGAAATCGCCCACGAGCAGTACTTC
clone size: NA; J gene: TRBJ1-1; V gene: TRBV7-6; D gene: NA; CDR3 protein: CASSSPEGGEAFF; CDR3 DNA: TGTGCCAGCAGCTCCCCGGAGGGCGGTGAAGCTTTCTTT
clone size: NA; J gene: TRBJ2-1; V gene: TRBV15; D gene: TRBD2; CDR3 protein: CATSTGSGGIWNEQFF; CDR3 DNA: TGTGCCACCAGCACCGGGAGCGGGGGCATTTGGAATGAGCAGTTCTTC
clone size: NA; J gene: TRBJ1-1; V gene: TRBV6-6; D gene: TRBD1; CDR3 protein: CASSYSSTGMSGQAFF; CDR3 DNA: TGTGCCAGCAGTTACTCCTCGACAGGGATGTCGGGTCAAGCTTTCTTT
clone size: NA; J gene: TRBJ2-1; V gene: TRBV4-3; D gene: NA; CDR3 protein: CASSQEGARSYNEQFF; CDR3 DNA: TGCGCCAGCAGCCAAGAAGGAGCCCGCTCCTACAATGAGCAGTTCTTC
clone size: few; J gene: TRBJ1-1; V gene: TRBV18; D gene: TRBD1; CDR3 protein: CASSPTGGSSEAFF; CDR3 DNA: TGTGCCAGCTCACCGACAGGGGGCTCGTCTGAAGCTTTCTTT
clone size: once; J gene: TRBJ1-2; V gene: TRBV6-5; D gene: TRBD1; CDR3 protein: CASRSTGGANYGYTF; CDR3 DNA: TGTGCCAGCAGATCGACAGGGGGAGCTAACTATGGCTACACCTTC
clone size: NA; J gene: TRBJ1-4; V gene: TRBV7-8; D gene: NA; CDR3 protein: CASSALGAPNEKLFF; CDR3 DNA: TGTGCCAGCAGCGCCCTGGGGGCACCTAATGAAAAACTGTTTTTT
clone size: NA; J gene: TRBJ1-5; V gene: TRBV11-2; D gene: NA; CDR3 protein: CASSLVLRVKISNQPQHF; CDR3 DNA: TGTGCCAGCAGCTTAGTCCTCAGGGTCAAAATAAGCAATCAGCCCCAGCATTTT
clone size: NA; J gene: TRBJ2-5; V gene: TRBV5-1; D gene: NA; CDR3 protein: CASSYLGLQETQYF; CDR3 DNA: TGCGCCAGCAGCTACCTGGGGCTCCAAGAGACCCAGTACTTC
clone size: NA; J gene: TRBJ1-5; V gene: TRBV5-8; D gene: TRBD1; CDR3 protein: CASSLKDRMNQPQHF; CDR3 DNA: TGTGCCAGCAGCTTGAAGGACAGGATGAATCAGCCCCAGCATTTT
clone size: NA; J gene: TRBJ1-1; V gene: TRBV27; D gene: NA; CDR3 protein: CASGYAGQPEAFF; CDR3 DNA: TGTGCCAGCGGTTATGCAGGACAACCTGAAGCTTTCTTT
clone size: NA; J gene: TRBJ2-1; V gene: TRBV28; D gene: TRBD2; CDR3 protein: CASSPGTSGTGNEQFF; CDR3 DNA: TGTGCCAGCAGCCCCGGGACTAGCGGGACAGGCAATGAGCAGTTCTTC
clone size: NA; J gene: TRBJ2-7; V gene: TRBV7-9; D gene: NA; CDR3 protein: CASSPPGIQVYF; CDR3 DNA: TGTGCCAGCAGCCCCCCAGGTATCCAGGTGTACTTC
clone size: once; J gene: TRBJ1-2; V gene: TRBV5-8; D gene: NA; CDR3 protein: CASSLALGLTGYGYTF; CDR3 DNA: TGTGCCAGCAGCTTGGCCTTAGGACTGACGGGGTATGGCTACACCTTC
clone size: NA; J gene: TRBJ1-3; V gene: TRBV19; D gene: TRBD1; CDR3 protein: CASRDRDRGTAGNTIYF; CDR3 DNA: TGTGCCAGTAGGGACCGGGACAGGGGGACGGCTGGAAACACCATATATTTT
clone size: NA; J gene: TRBJ1-6; V gene: TRBV4-3; D gene: TRBD1; CDR3 protein: CASSHWAGQDNSPLHF; CDR3 DNA: TGCGCCAGCAGCCACTGGGCGGGACAGGATAATTCACCCCTCCACTTT
clone size: NA; J gene: TRBJ1-1; V gene: TRBV18; D gene: NA; CDR3 protein: CASSPLAGTEAFF; CDR3 DNA: TGTGCCAGCTCACCCCTGGCGGGCACTGAAGCTTTCTTT
clone size: NA; J gene: TRBJ2-5; V gene: TRBV4-3; D gene: NA; CDR3 protein: CASSQATGGRETQYF; CDR3 DNA: TGCGCCAGCAGCCAAGCGACGGGGGGCCGAGAGACCCAGTACTTC
clone size: NA; J gene: TRBJ1-4; V gene: TRBV28; D gene: NA; CDR3 protein: CASSPMRGGDSEKLFF; CDR3 DNA: TGTGCCAGCAGCCCCATGAGGGGAGGGGATAGTGAAAAACTGTTTTTT
clone size: NA; J gene: TRBJ1-5; V gene: TRBV5-1; D gene: TRBD1; CDR3 protein: CASSETGDQPQHF; CDR3 DNA: TGCGCCAGCAGCGAGACAGGGGATCAGCCCCAGCATTTT
clone size: NA; J gene: TRBJ1-4; V gene: TRBV27; D gene: TRBD1; CDR3 protein: CASSDRGDPGEKLFF; CDR3 DNA: TGTGCCAGCAGTGACAGGGGCGACCCGGGTGAAAAACTGTTTTTT
clone size: NA; J gene: TRBJ1-1; V gene: TRBV29-1; D gene: NA; CDR3 protein: CSVVYQGGTEAFF; CDR3 DNA: TGCAGCGTTGTCTATCAGGGAGGGACTGAAGCTTTCTTT
clone size: NA; J gene: TRBJ1-5; V gene: TRBV2; D gene: TRBD1; CDR3 protein: CASRGTGGWNQPQHF; CDR3 DNA: TGTGCCAGCAGGGGGACAGGGGGATGGAATCAGCCCCAGCATTTT
clone size: NA; J gene: TRBJ1-1; V gene: TRBV5-8; D gene: NA; CDR3 protein: CASSGFDMNTEAFF; CDR3 DNA: TGTGCCAGCAGCGGGTTCGACATGAACACTGAAGCTTTCTTT
clone size: once; J gene: TRBJ1-5; V gene: TRBV7-2; D gene: TRBD1; CDR3 protein: CASSFWTGGYSNQPQHF; CDR3 DNA: TGTGCCAGCAGCTTCTGGACAGGGGGATATAGCAATCAGCCCCAGCATTTT